The 2 T cell receptor beta chains reported below all come from one sample, sequenced in a study of blood T cell repertoires in COVID-19. This table comes from immunoSEQ multiplex PCR, and its TCRdb copy is limited to in-frame clones, with some not included. Of about 220,000 clones listed, roughly 75% were seen once; the top ten hold about 7%. Specimen: peripheral blood. Receptors were obtained from a woman aged 70-85 years with acute or convalescent COVID-19.

The V gene is TRBV9, the J gene TRBJ2-7; D possibly corresponds to TRBD2 (6 bases). Trimming stripped 4 bases from V and 1 base from J, with 15 bases between. This CDR3 is 15 amino acids long. Germline V lookup: CDR1 SGDLS, CDR2 YYNGEE. The CDR3 is CASSPPGLPSYEQYF. For the CDR3, the DNA is TGTGCCAGCAGCCCTCCGGGACTTCCATCCTACGAGCAGTACTTC.

This rearrangement joins TRBV9 to TRBJ2-2; D remains unclear. The length of the CDR3 is 14 residues. The V end lost 2 bases, the J end lost 3 bases, and 8 bases lay between the germline ends. The germline V gene has CDR1 SGDLS and CDR2 YYNGEE. The CDR3: CASSVKTDTGELFF. The CDR3 bases are TGTGCCAGCAGCGTCAAGACTGACACCGGGGAGCTGTTTTTT.